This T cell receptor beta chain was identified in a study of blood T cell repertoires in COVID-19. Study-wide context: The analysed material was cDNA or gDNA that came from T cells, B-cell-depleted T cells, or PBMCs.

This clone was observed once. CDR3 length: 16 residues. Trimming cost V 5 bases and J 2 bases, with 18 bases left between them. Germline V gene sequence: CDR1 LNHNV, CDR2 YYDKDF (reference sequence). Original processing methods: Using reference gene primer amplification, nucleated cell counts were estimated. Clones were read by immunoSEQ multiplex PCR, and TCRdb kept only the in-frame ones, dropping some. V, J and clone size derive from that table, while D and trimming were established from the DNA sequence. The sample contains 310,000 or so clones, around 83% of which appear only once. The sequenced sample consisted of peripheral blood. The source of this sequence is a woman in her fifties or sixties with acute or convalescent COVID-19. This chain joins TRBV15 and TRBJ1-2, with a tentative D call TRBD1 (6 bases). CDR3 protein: CATSDGQRSMNYGYTF. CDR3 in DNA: TGTGCCACCAGCGATGGACAGAGGAGTATGAACTATGGCTACACCTTC. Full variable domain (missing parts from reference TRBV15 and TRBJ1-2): DAMVIQNPRYQVTQFGKPVTLSCSQTLNHNVMYWYQQKSSQAPKLLFHYYDKDFNNEADTPDNFQSRRPNTSFCFLDIRSPGLGDTAMYLCATSDGQRSMNYGYTFGSGTRLTVV.